This TCR beta chain was identified during a study of T cell repertoires in cytomegalovirus infection. CDR3 length: 16 amino acids. Germline V gene sequence: CDR1 LNHDA, CDR2 SQIVND (reference sequence). The germline V and J ends were trimmed by 3 bases and 9 bases, with 21 bases remaining between them. This clonotype showed up just a few times. Its specificity is unknown. MiXCR was run by TCRdb on the reads, yielding one entry per CDR3 protein. The sample contains about 480,000 distinct CDR3 sequences, roughly 34% of which appear only once. The J gene is TRBJ2-1, the V gene TRBV19; D possibly corresponds to TRBD2 (5 bases). The starting material was cultured PBMCs, obtained from culture after CMV antigen stimulation. This clonotype originated in a human donor in good health (CMV status not recorded). Some clones in this sample may be carry-over from other donors' samples. This CDR3 is CASSIPADLYRGEQFF. CDR3 coding DNA: TGTGCCAGTAGTATTCCAGCGGACCTTTACCGGGGTGAGCAGTTCTTC.